Below, 23 T cell receptor beta chains from the same sample are listed, as sequenced in a study of blood T cell repertoires in COVID-19. Sequencing was performed with immunoSEQ multiplex PCR; in TCRdb, only in-frame clones are kept and a portion is missing. The sample holds under 250,000 clones, roughly 80% seen once. The sequenced sample was peripheral blood. The origin of the receptors is a man between 50 and 59 years old with active or convalescent COVID-19.

The V gene is TRBV6-1, the J gene TRBJ2-4; the D gene is possibly TRBD2 (5 bases). Trimming stripped 1 base from V and 12 bases from J, with 16 bases between. CDR3 size: 14 residues. Germline V CDR1 and CDR2: MNHNS, SASEGT. CDR3 DNA: TGTGCCAGCAGTGAAGGACTTCGGATCGGAGGTCAGTACTTC. Translated: CASSEGLRIGGQYF.

DNA of the CDR3: TGTGCCAGCAGCTTAGGGGACAAGGGGCATGGCTACACCTTC. Translation gives CASSLGDKGHGYTF. The chain links TRBV7-2 to TRBJ1-2; TRBD1 is a possible D gene (6 bases). This CDR3 region has 14 residues. The V gene lost 1 base and the J gene lost 6 bases, with 12 bases spanning the gap. CDR1 is SGHTA and CDR2 is FQGNSA in the germline V gene.

The CDR3 is CASSMDREGKLFF. CDR3 coding DNA: TGTGCCAGTAGTATGGACAGGGAGGGAAAACTGTTTTTT. J is TRBJ1-4 and V is TRBV19; TRBD1 agrees at 8 bases. V shed 3 bases and J 10 bases; nucleotides not matched to a gene: 4. The CDR3 is 13 amino acids. Germline V lookup: CDR1 LNHDA, CDR2 SQIVND (reference sequence). Supplemented by reference TRBV19 and TRBJ1-4, the full variable domain reads DGGITQSPKYLFRKEGQNVTLSCEQNLNHDAMYWYRQDPGQGLRLIYYSQIVNDFQKGDIAEGYSVSREKKESFPLTVTSAQKNPTAFYLCASSMDREGKLFFGSGTQLSVL.

The genes are TRBV5-4 and TRBJ2-1, with 7 nucleotides matching TRBD2. Germline assignment: CDR1 SGHNT and CDR2 YYREEE (reference sequence). This CDR3 spans 14 amino acids. With V trimmed by 4 bases and J by 2 bases, 3 bases remained unmatched. The CDR3 reads CASSPGLAYNEQFF. The DNA for the CDR3 is TGTGCCAGCAGCCCAGGACTAGCCTACAATGAGCAGTTCTTC.

The rearrangement uses TRBV27 and TRBJ1-6; D ambiguous. CDR1 MNHEY and CDR2 SMNVEV come from the germline V gene (reference sequence). This CDR3 comprises 15 residues. Trimming took 1 base from V and 9 from J, leaving 13 bases between them. CDR3 sequence reads: CASSLLGNTGSPLHF. For the CDR3, the DNA is TGTGCCAGCAGTTTATTGGGCAATACCGGTTCACCCCTCCACTTT.

The V and J genes are TRBV5-1 and TRBJ2-3; 10 positions agree with TRBD2. This CDR3 has 18 amino acids. With 3 bases clipped from V and 2 bases from J, the junction kept 12 bases outside the gene matches. Germline assignment: CDR1 SGHRS and CDR2 YFSETQ. The CDR3 spells CASSWNPPSGGFTDTQYF. CDR3 bases: TGCGCCAGCAGCTGGAACCCCCCTAGCGGGGGTTTCACAGATACGCAGTATTTT.

The J gene is TRBJ1-3, the V gene TRBV30; D call uncertain. Germline lookup yields CDR1 GTSNPN and CDR2 SVGIG (reference sequence). The CDR3 contains 16 residues. The germline V and J ends were trimmed by 4 bases and 2 bases, with 18 bases remaining between them. For the CDR3, the DNA is TGTGCCTGGAACCGGGCTAGAGGGTTCACTGGAAACACCATATATTTT. Translated: CAWNRARGFTGNTIYF.

The CDR3 protein is CASSPEGGYTDTQYF. In DNA form, the CDR3 reads TGCGCCAGCAGCCCCGAGGGCGGATACACAGATACGCAGTATTTT. The chain employs TRBV5-1 and TRBJ2-3; possible D gene TRBD2, 5 bases. CDR3 length: 15 amino acids. Trimming removed 4 bases from V and 2 bases from J, with 14 bases in between. The V gene's germline CDR1 is SGHRS and CDR2 YFSETQ.

This clone was seen more than once but under ten times. This chain links TRBV18 with TRBJ1-4, with 7 nucleotides matching TRBD1. The CDR3 totals 14 residues. Unmatched junction bases numbered 6, after V lost 3 bases and J lost 8 bases. Germline V gene sequence: CDR1 KGHSH, CDR2 LQKENI. CDR3 protein: CASSPTGLEEKLFF. The CDR3 nucleotides are TGTGCCAGCTCACCGACAGGGCTAGAAGAAAAACTGTTTTTT. The variable domain in full, with the rest retrieved from reference TRBV18 and TRBJ1-4, is NAGVMQNPRHLVRRRGQEARLRCSPMKGHSHVYWYRQLPEEGLKFMVYLQKENIIDESGMPKERFSAEFPKEGPSILRIQQVVRGDSAAYFCASSPTGLEEKLFFGSGTQLSVL.

The V gene is TRBV28, the J gene TRBJ1-1; D is unresolved. The V end lost 5 bases, the J end lost 1 base, and 11 bases lay between the germline ends. This CDR3 contains 14 residues. Germline CDR1 MDHEN, CDR2 SYDVKM. In DNA form, the CDR3 reads TGTGCCAGCAGTCTCCTAGGCGAGAACACTGAAGCTTTCTTT. Its protein is CASSLLGENTEAFF.

The rearrangement uses TRBV30 and TRBJ2-5; TRBD1 matches 7 bases. Germline V gene sequence: CDR1 GTSNPN, CDR2 SVGIG (reference sequence). This CDR3 comprises 20 residues. J lost 1 base, V lost 4 bases, and 24 bases had no gene match. The CDR3 loop reads CAWNPTPSHRGQDTQETQYF. DNA for the CDR3: TGTGCCTGGAACCCGACCCCTTCTCACAGGGGCCAAGATACCCAAGAGACCCAGTACTTC.

The chain couples TRBV4-2 to TRBJ2-3, with TRBD2 identical over 9 bases. The length of the CDR3 is 17 residues. The germline V gene encodes CDR1 LGHNA and CDR2 YNFKEQ. V gave up 0 bases and J gave up 5 bases; unmatched junction bases: 9. CDR3 bases: TGTGCCAGCAGCCAAGATTTTGGCGGGGGGGCCGGAGATACGCAGTATTTT. Amino acids: CASSQDFGGGAGDTQYF.

The chain's CDR3 is CASSLAPQGRTQYF. In DNA, the CDR3 is TGTGCCAGCAGCTTGGCCCCCCAGGGGCGGACGCAGTATTTT. The chain combines TRBV5-8 with TRBJ2-3; weak D call: TRBD1 (6 bases). Germline V gene data show CDR1 as SGHTS and CDR2 as YDEGEE. Between the trimmed V and J ends, which lost 0 bases and 9 bases, there was a span of 14 bases. This CDR3 spans 14 amino acids.

The gene calls are TRBV3-1 (or the pseudogene TRBV3-2) and TRBJ2-3; D unresolved. In germline, CDR1 is LGHDT, CDR2 YNNKEL (reference sequence). This CDR3 is built from 15 residues. Trimming stripped 1 base from V and 2 bases from J, with 10 bases between. Here the CDR3 reads CASSQGPKLTDTQYF. CDR3 nucleotides: TGTGCCAGCAGCCAAGGTCCGAAACTCACAGATACGCAGTATTTT.

The chain carries TRBV6-5 and TRBJ1-3; TRBD1 matches 7 bases. V gave up 6 bases and J gave up 4 bases; unmatched junction bases: 9. The CDR3 is 15 amino acids. The germline V gene has CDR1 MNHEY and CDR2 SVGAGI. CDR3: CASRGTRGEGNTIYF. The CDR3 coding sequence is TGTGCCAGCAGGGGCACCAGGGGGGAAGGAAACACCATATATTTT.

J is TRBJ2-1 and V is TRBV7-2, with D unresolved. The CDR3 runs to 14 residues. From germline, CDR1 is SGHTA and CDR2 FQGNSA. V lost 5 bases, J lost 1 base, and 9 bases lay in between. CDR3: CASSPLRSYNEQFF. CDR3 DNA sequence: TGTGCCAGCAGCCCCTTGCGGTCCTACAATGAGCAGTTCTTC.

This chain joins TRBV12-3 or TRBV12-4 and TRBJ1-1, with TRBD1 as a possible D gene (5 bases). The CDR3 extends over 13 amino acids. The V end lost 6 bases, the J end lost 0 bases, and 8 bases lay between the germline ends. The CDR3 region is CASSRQLNTEAFF. The CDR3 DNA reads as TGTGCCAGCAGCCGACAGTTGAACACTGAAGCTTTCTTT.

The chain recombines TRBV7-8 with TRBJ2-3; the D gene is possibly TRBD1 (7 bases). Germline CDR1 SGHVS, CDR2 FQNEAQ. CDR3 size: 17 residues. The germline V and J ends were trimmed by 4 bases and 0 bases, with 17 bases remaining between them. Here the CDR3 reads CASSSGGGRTSTDTQYF. The CDR3, as DNA: TGTGCCAGCAGCTCCGGAGGGGGCAGGACTAGCACAGATACGCAGTATTTT.

The rearrangement joins TRBV19 to TRBJ2-2; TRBD1 agrees at 8 bases. The CDR3 runs to 15 residues. The germline gives CDR1 LNHDA, CDR2 SQIVND (reference sequence). Germline trimming cut 10 bases from V and 6 bases from J; bases unmatched to any gene: 13. CDR3 in DNA: TGTGCCACGCATGCACAGGGGGTGGTAGCCGGGGAGCTGTTTTTT. It codes for CATHAQGVVAGELFF.

This chain joins TRBV3-1 (or the pseudogene TRBV3-2) and TRBJ2-2, with TRBD2 matching 7 bases. This CDR3 contains 16 residues. Germline CDR1 LGHDT, CDR2 YNNKEL (reference sequence). Losses at the gene ends were 4 bases for V and 5 bases for J; bases not matched to a gene: 10. CDR3 loop: CASSPSGRGSTGELFF. In DNA form, the CDR3 reads TGTGCCAGCAGCCCTTCTGGGAGGGGAAGTACCGGGGAGCTGTTTTTT.

The chain couples TRBV2 to TRBJ2-5; D possibly corresponds to TRBD1 (5 bases). CDR3 size: 14 residues. CDR1 SNHLY and CDR2 FYNNEI come from the germline V gene. Trimming shortened V by 4 bases and J by 2 bases, and 11 bases separated the two germline ends. The CDR3 sequence is CASSGPRVQETQYF. The CDR3 DNA follows: TGTGCCAGCAGTGGGCCCAGGGTGCAAGAGACCCAGTACTTC.

This clone showed up just once. The CDR3, as DNA: TGTGCCAGCGGACTAGCGGGGCGCCAAGAGACCCAGTACTTC. Translating it yields CASGLAGRQETQYF. The V and J genes are TRBV7-2 and TRBJ2-5, with 12 bases that match TRBD2. Germline assignment: CDR1 SGHTA and CDR2 FQGNSA. The CDR3 is 14 amino acids. V dropped 8 bases and J dropped 1; count of bases not matched to a gene: 2.

The chain joins TRBV9 to TRBJ1-3; 7 bases map to TRBD1. The CDR3 loop spans 16 amino acids. V was clipped by 4 bases and J by 0 bases; unmatched bases: 7. Germline CDR1 and CDR2: SGDLS and YYNGEE. This CDR3 is CASSISTGSSGNTIYF. CDR3 coding DNA: TGTGCCAGCAGCATTTCGACAGGGAGCTCTGGAAACACCATATATTTT.